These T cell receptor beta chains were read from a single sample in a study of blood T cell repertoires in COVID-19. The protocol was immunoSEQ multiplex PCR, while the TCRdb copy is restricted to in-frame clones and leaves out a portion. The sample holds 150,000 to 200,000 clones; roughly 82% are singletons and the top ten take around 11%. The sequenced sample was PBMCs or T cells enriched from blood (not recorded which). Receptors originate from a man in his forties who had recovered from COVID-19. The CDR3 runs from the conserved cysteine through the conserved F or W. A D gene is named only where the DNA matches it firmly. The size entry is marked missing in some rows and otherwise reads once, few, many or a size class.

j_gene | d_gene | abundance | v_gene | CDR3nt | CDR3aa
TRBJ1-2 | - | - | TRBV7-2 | TGTGCCAGCAGCTTCGCTTCCTCAGGGTACCCAGGCACCTTC | CASSFASSGYPGTF
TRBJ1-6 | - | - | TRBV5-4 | TGTGCCAGCAGCCGTGACAGCACCTTGGGTTCACCCCTCCACTTT | CASSRDSTLGSPLHF
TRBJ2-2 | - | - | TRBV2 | TGTGCCAGCAGGGGGACACTGAACACCGGGGAGCTGTTTTTT | CASRGTLNTGELFF
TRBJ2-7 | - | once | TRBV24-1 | TGTGCCACCAGTGGTTACGCCGGGGAAGAGCAGTACTTC | CATSGYAGEEQYF
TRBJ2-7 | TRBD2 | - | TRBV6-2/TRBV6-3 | TGTGCCAGCAGTTACGATAGGACTAGCGGAAGTTCCCTCTACGAGCAGTACTTC | CASSYDRTSGSSLYEQYF
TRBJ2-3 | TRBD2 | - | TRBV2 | TGTGCCAGCAGTGAATGGGGGGGGTCCCCTACAGATACGCAGTATTTT | CASSEWGGSPTDTQYF
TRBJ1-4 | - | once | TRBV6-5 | TGTGCCAGCAGTTACTCGCGGGGAGGGGGTGAAAAACTGTTTTTT | CASSYSRGGGEKLFF
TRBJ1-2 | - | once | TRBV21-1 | TGTGCCAGCAGCACAAAACTTACTCAGGGGGCAAACTATGGCTACACCTTC | CASSTKLTQGANYGYTF
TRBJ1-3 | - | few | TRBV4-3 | TGCGCCAGCAGCCAAAAGATTGTGGGTCCAGGGTCTGGAAACACCATATATTTT | CASSQKIVGPGSGNTIYF
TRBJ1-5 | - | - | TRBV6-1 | TGTGCCAGCAGTGAAGTGGCAGGGGGCAATCAGCCCCAGCATTTT | CASSEVAGGNQPQHF
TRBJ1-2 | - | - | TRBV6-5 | TGTGCCAGCAGACCCGACAGGAGTCGCGGCTACACCTTC | CASRPDRSRGYTF
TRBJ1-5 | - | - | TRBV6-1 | TGTGCCAGCAGTGAAGCCCGGTCCCAGCATTTT | CASSEARSQHF
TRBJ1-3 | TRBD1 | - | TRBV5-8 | TGTGCCAGCAGCTCCGGACGGACAGGGAACACCATATATTTT | CASSSGRTGNTIYF
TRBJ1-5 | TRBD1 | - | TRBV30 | TGTGCCTGGAGTCTAACAGGGGGTTCCTTCGGTAGCAATCAGCCCCAGCATTTT | CAWSLTGGSFGSNQPQHF
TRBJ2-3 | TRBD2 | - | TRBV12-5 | TGTGCTAGTGGTATTACCCGGACTAGCGGGACCACAGATACGCAGTATTTT | CASGITRTSGTTDTQYF
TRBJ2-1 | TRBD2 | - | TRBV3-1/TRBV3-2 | TGTGCCAGCAGCCAAGGACTAGCGGGGTATAATGAGCAGTTCTTC | CASSQGLAGYNEQFF
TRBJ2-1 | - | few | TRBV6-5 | TGTGCCAGCAGTTACTCTCTGGCGGACAATGAGCAGTTCTTC | CASSYSLADNEQFF
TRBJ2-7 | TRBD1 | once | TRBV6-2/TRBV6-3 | TGTGCCAGCAGCCCTACGCAACCGGGACAGGGGGGCTACGAGCAGTACTTC | CASSPTQPGQGGYEQYF
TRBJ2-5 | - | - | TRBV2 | TGTGCCAGCAATGTCTACCAAGAGACCCAGTACTTC | CASNVYQETQYF
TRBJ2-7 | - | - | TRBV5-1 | TGCGCCAGCAGCTTGGACGCTAGCGCGATCTACGAGCAGTACTTC | CASSLDASAIYEQYF
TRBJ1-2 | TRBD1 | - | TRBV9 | TGTGCCAGCAGCGCCGTCGGAACCCCTAGACAGGGGAGTGACTATGGCTACACCTTC | CASSAVGTPRQGSDYGYTF
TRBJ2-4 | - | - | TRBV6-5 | TGTGCCAGCAGAGCCCCTGACAGTTCCAAAAACATTCAGTACTTC | CASRAPDSSKNIQYF
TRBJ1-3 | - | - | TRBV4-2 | TGTGCCAGCAGCCAAGAAGTGATCAGCTCTGGAAACACCATATATTTT | CASSQEVISSGNTIYF
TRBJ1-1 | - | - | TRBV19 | TGTGCCAGTAGTATAAATAAGAACACTGAAGCTTTCTTT | CASSINKNTEAFF
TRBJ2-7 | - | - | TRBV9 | TGTGCCAGCAGCGTAGAGGTCGGGGTACCCTACGAGCAGTACTTC | CASSVEVGVPYEQYF
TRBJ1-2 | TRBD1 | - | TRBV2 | TGTGCCAGCAGCTCCGGGGGGGACAGCTATGGCTACACCTTC | CASSSGGDSYGYTF
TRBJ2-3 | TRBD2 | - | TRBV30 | TGTGCCTGGAGTGTACTAGCGGCTAGCACAGATACGCAGTATTTT | CAWSVLAASTDTQYF
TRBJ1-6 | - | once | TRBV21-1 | TGTGCCAGCAGCGAGGCCGTGGCGGTGAGTCAAAATTCACCCCTCCACTTT | CASSEAVAVSQNSPLHF
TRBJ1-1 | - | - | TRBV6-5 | TGTGCCAGCAGTTACAGAGAGATTGCTTGGAACACTGAAGCTTTCTTT | CASSYREIAWNTEAFF
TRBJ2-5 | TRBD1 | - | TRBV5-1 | TGCGCCAGCAGCTTGGTTAGTGGGACAGGGCCCTCGTCAGAGACCCAGTACTTC | CASSLVSGTGPSSETQYF
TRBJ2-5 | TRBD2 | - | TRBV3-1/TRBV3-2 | TGTGCCAGCAGCCCTAGCGGGGTCCAAGAGACCCAGTACTTC | CASSPSGVQETQYF
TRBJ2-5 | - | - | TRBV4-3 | TGCGCCAGCAGCCAAGATCGGGGCGGGACGGGGACCCAGTACTTC | CASSQDRGGTGTQYF
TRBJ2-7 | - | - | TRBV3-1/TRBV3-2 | TGTGCCAGCAGCCAAATGTCTTTCGCGGCCGTCTACGAGCAGTACTTC | CASSQMSFAAVYEQYF
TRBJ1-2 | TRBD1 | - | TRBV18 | TGTGCCAGCTCACCGCAGGGGGCGGACTATGGCTACACCTTC | CASSPQGADYGYTF
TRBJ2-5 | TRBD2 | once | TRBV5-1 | TGCGCCAGCAGCTTGAGTCCCGCGGGAGGGCTGGAGACCCAGTACTTC | CASSLSPAGGLETQYF
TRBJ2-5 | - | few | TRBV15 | TGTGCCACCAGCAGAGTACGGGTCGTATCCCAAGAGACCCAGTACTTC | CATSRVRVVSQETQYF
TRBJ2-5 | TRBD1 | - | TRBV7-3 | TGTGCCAGCAGTCAAAATGGACAGGGAAAAGAGACCCAGTACTTC | CASSQNGQGKETQYF
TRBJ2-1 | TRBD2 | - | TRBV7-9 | TGTGCCAGCAGCTCGGGACTAGCGCCCGATGAGCAGTTCTTC | CASSSGLAPDEQFF
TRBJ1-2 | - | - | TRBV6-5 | TGTGCCAACTTATACTATGGCTACACCTTC | CANLYYGYTF
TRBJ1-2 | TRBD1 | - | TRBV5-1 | TGCGCCAGCAGCCCTAACCGGGACAGGGACGGCTACACCTTC | CASSPNRDRDGYTF
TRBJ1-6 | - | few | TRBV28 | TGTGCCAGCGGCCAGCCGGGTGGGGGGGTAGGTTCACCCCTCCACTTT | CASGQPGGGVGSPLHF
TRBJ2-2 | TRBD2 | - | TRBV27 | TGTGCCAGCAGTCTAACTAGCGGGAGTCCAAGCGGGGAGCTGTTTTTT | CASSLTSGSPSGELFF
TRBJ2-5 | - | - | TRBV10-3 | TGTGCCACCCGGGACACCGAAGAGACCCAGTACTTC | CATRDTEETQYF
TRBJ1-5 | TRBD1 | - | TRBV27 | TGTGCCAGCAGTTTATCAGGGACAGGGGGAGACAATCAGCCCCAGCATTTT | CASSLSGTGGDNQPQHF
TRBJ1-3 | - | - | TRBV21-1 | TGTGCCAGCAGCGGGGGGGACGAGCCCCGGAACACCATATATTTT | CASSGGDEPRNTIYF
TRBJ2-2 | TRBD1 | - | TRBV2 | TGTGCCAGCGGGGGACAGGGGAGGACCGGGGAGCTGTTTTTT | CASGGQGRTGELFF
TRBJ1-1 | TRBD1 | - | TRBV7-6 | TGTGCCAGCAGCCGCCCTGGACAGGTTAACACTGAAGCTTTCTTT | CASSRPGQVNTEAFF
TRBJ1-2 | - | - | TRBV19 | TGTGCCAGTCTACAGGGCGGGCTTGGCTACACCTTC | CASLQGGLGYTF
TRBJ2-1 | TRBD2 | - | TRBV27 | TGTGCCAGCAGAGACGGACTAGCGGGAGTATCGCAGTTCTTC | CASRDGLAGVSQFF
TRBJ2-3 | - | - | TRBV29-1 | TGCAGCGCAAACCGGGGAGATACGCAGTATTTT | CSANRGDTQYF
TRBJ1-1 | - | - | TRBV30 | TGTGCCTGGAGTCGGGCGGGTATGAACACTGAAGCTTTCTTT | CAWSRAGMNTEAFF
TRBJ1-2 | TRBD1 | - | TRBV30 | TGTGCCTGGAGCGCAAAAGTACAGGGGAATGGCTACACCTTC | CAWSAKVQGNGYTF
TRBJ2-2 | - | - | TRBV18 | TGTGCCAGCTCACCCCAGGGGTTCGGGGAGCTGTTTTTT | CASSPQGFGELFF
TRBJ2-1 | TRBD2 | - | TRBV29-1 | TGCAGCGCCCTGCCGGGACTAGGATATAATGAGCAGTTCTTC | CSALPGLGYNEQFF
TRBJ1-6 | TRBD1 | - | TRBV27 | TGTGCCAGCAGTCTAGGAGCGCAAGGACAGGGCTCACCCCTCCACTTT | CASSLGAQGQGSPLHF
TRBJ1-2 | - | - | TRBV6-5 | TGTGCCAGCAGTTACCGCGGTGTCGGGTACTATGGCTACACCTTC | CASSYRGVGYYGYTF